Here is one T cell receptor (beta chain) with its context. Trimming removed 8 bases at V and 8 bases at J, with 19 bases between. Germline V gene lookup returns CDR1 LNHDA and CDR2 SQIVND (reference sequence). The CDR3 has 15 residues. The study recruited people aged about 18 to 90 years across approximately 25 US areas. This specimen comes from a study of blood T cell repertoires in COVID-19. Authors' processing steps: Estimation of nucleated cell counts relied on the amplification of reference gene primers. The protocol was immunoSEQ multiplex PCR, while the TCRdb copy is restricted to in-frame clones and leaves out a portion. Clone size and the V and J calls come from that table; the DNA yielded D and trimming. Found here are around 300,000 clones, just under 90% of them singletons; the top ten hold 1.5% to 2%.

The chain is built from TRBV19 and TRBJ1-6; weak D call: TRBD1 (5 bases). The source of this sequence is a woman aged 60-70 years who had recovered from COVID-19. Sequenced sample: PBMCs or T cells enriched from blood (not recorded which). The CDR3 here is CASSKTVGADSPLHF. DNA of the CDR3: TGTGCCAGTTCAAAGACAGTTGGGGCTGATTCACCCCTCCACTTT.